This passage covers 20 T cell receptor beta chains from one sample sequenced in a study of long-term antiretroviral therapy in people with HIV (dated by TCRdb to between 2021 and 2024). Sequencing of the TRB variable region was done with the immunoSEQ hsTCRB v3.0 assay at survey level resolution. Held by TCRdb, this immuneACCESS table contains in-frame sequences only and omits some clones. Under half of the omission traces to an unresolved V gene where checked; the cause of the rest is unknown. Recorded for this sample are 20,000 to 25,000 clones; more than 65% of them occurred a single time. The ten largest make up 8.1% of the sample. This sample comprised unsorted PBMCs, obtained at the start of antiretroviral therapy. The receptors derive from a man over 45 with HIV.

The CDR3 nucleotides read TGCGCCAGCAGTGAGGGGTCCGCCGGGCAGTACTTC. Translating gives CASSEGSAGQYF. The rearrangement joins TRBV10-1 to TRBJ2-7, with D hard to call. Deletions cut 2 bases from V and 9 bases from J, with 11 bases between. This CDR3 spans 12 amino acids. Looked up from germline, CDR1 is WNHNN and CDR2 is SYGVQD (reference sequence).

The chain carries TRBV28 and TRBJ1-1, with TRBD1 identical over 9 bases. In germline, CDR1 is MDHEN, CDR2 SYDVKM. This CDR3 is built from 17 residues. With V trimmed by 5 bases and J by 0 bases, 10 bases remained unmatched. In DNA form, the CDR3 reads TGTGCCAGCAGTAAAGGGACAGGGCCCTTCATGAACACTGAAGCTTTCTTT. It yields the protein CASSKGTGPFMNTEAFF.

The gene calls are TRBV14 and TRBJ2-3; no clear D. From germline, CDR1 is SGHDN and CDR2 FVKESK. CDR3 length equals 16 residues. Trimming pared 4 bases from V and 0 bases from J, leaving 14 bases between. The DNA for the CDR3 is TGTGCCAGCAGCCTAAGCTCGATCCGAAGCACAGATACGCAGTATTTT. It encodes CASSLSSIRSTDTQYF.

J is TRBJ2-1 and V is TRBV6-6; 8 bases map to TRBD2. The CDR3 has 16 residues. J gave up 1 base and V 2 bases, and 4 bases lay outside the gene matches. Germline-derived CDR1 and CDR2 are MNHNY and SVGAGI (reference sequence). CDR3 protein: CASSYRRGGSYNEQFF. The CDR3 DNA reads as TGTGCCAGCAGTTACCGCCGGGGGGGTTCCTACAATGAGCAGTTCTTC.

This chain uses TRBV27 with TRBJ1-1; D gene uncertain. Germline V gene sequence: CDR1 MNHEY, CDR2 SMNVEV (reference sequence). The CDR3 loop spans 14 amino acids. Trimming cost V 5 bases and J 1 base, with 11 bases left between them. The CDR3 bases are TGTGCCAGCAGTCTACTGGGGAGGAACACTGAAGCTTTCTTT. This gives the protein CASSLLGRNTEAFF.

The CDR3 reads CASSYSRGSSYNEQFF. The DNA of the CDR3 is TGTGCCAGCAGTTACTCGCGCGGGAGCTCCTACAATGAGCAGTTCTTC. The chain has TRBV6-5 and TRBJ2-1; 7 positions agree with TRBD2. Germline lookup yields CDR1 MNHEY and CDR2 SVGAGI. J was trimmed by 0 bases and V by 0 bases; bases with no gene match: 2. The length of the CDR3 is 16 residues.

The chain is built from TRBV5-4 and TRBJ2-7; the match to TRBD2 covers 9 bases. CDR1 and CDR2 (germline): SGHNT, YYREEE (reference sequence). This CDR3 comprises 18 residues. Losses at the gene ends were 4 bases for V and 5 bases for J; bases not matched to a gene: 19. CDR3 coding DNA: TGTGCCAGCAGCCCGAGTTTTAGCGGGGGCTCTGGTGAGGACGAGCAGTACTTC. It is translated as CASSPSFSGGSGEDEQYF. Full variable domain (missing parts from reference TRBV5-4 and TRBJ2-7): ETGVTQSPTHLIKTRGQQVTLRCSSQSGHNTVSWYQQALGQGPQFIFQYYREEENGRGNFPPRFSGLQFPNYSSELNVNALELDDSALYLCASSPSFSGGSGEDEQYFGPGTRLTVT.

Here the CDR3 reads CASSQGSLRQSNTGELFF. The CDR3 region has the DNA TGCGCCAGCAGCCAAGGCTCCCTGCGGCAGTCGAACACCGGGGAGCTGTTTTTT. This sequence joins TRBV4-3 and TRBJ2-2; D is unclear. This CDR3 is built from 18 residues. Germline V lookup: CDR1 LGHNA, CDR2 YSLEER. V gave up 1 base and J gave up 0 bases, with 15 bases separating them.

As regards this clone: Its ends do not fully match the called genes, so a read error is possible. The chain employs TRBV7-2 and TRBJ1-2; no clear D. From germline, CDR1 is SGHTA and CDR2 FQGNSA. The CDR3 totals 12 residues. In DNA, the CDR3 is TGTGCCAGCAGCTTACCTAAATATGGCTACACCTTC. This encodes CASSLPKYGYTF.

The V and J genes are TRBV4-3 and TRBJ2-1, with 15 bases aligning to TRBD2. This CDR3 has 17 residues. The V gene's germline CDR1 is LGHNA and CDR2 YSLEER. The V segment lost 3 bases and the J segment 2 bases; nucleotides outside the gene matches: 2. The CDR3 loop is CASSQGLAGGPYNEQFF. The DNA of the CDR3 is TGCGCCAGCAGCCAGGGACTAGCGGGGGGCCCCTACAATGAGCAGTTCTTC.

This chain uses TRBV6-4 with TRBJ2-2, with 9 positions matching TRBD2. The germline gives CDR1 MRHNA, CDR2 SNTAGT. The CDR3 spans 14 residues. V was clipped by 5 bases and J by 6 bases; unmatched bases: 4. CDR3 loop: CASSPGLAAGELFF. Written as DNA, the CDR3 is TGTGCCAGCAGTCCGGGACTAGCAGCCGGGGAGCTGTTTTTT.

The CDR3 protein is CASSPRDFPGELFF. CDR3 DNA sequence: TGTGCCAGCAGCCCGAGGGACTTCCCCGGGGAGCTGTTTTTT. V is TRBV7-2 and J is TRBJ2-2, with D perhaps matching TRBD2 (6 bases). The CDR3 contains 14 residues. Germline assignment: CDR1 SGHTA and CDR2 FQGNSA. V lost 5 bases, J lost 6 bases, and 13 bases lay in between. The full variable domain, with the rest looked up from reference TRBV7-2 and TRBJ2-2, is GAGVSQSPSNKVTEKGKDVELRCDPISGHTALYWYRQSLGQGLEFLIYFQGNSAPDKSGLPSDRFSAERTGGSVSTLTIQRTQQEDSAVYLCASSPRDFPGELFFGEGSRLTVL.

This clone has just one count. CDR3: CASSRQGESGYTF. CDR3 coding DNA: TGTGCCAGCAGCCGACAGGGTGAGAGTGGCTACACCTTC. The chain employs TRBV6-6 and TRBJ1-2, with 7 bases aligning to TRBD1. Losses at the gene ends were 6 bases for V and 7 bases for J; bases not matched to a gene: 8. The germline CDR1 and CDR2 sequences are MNHNY and SVGAGI (reference sequence). CDR3 length: 13 amino acids.

The chain employs TRBV2 and TRBJ1-1; TRBD1 matches at 11 bases. V trimming: 6 bases; J trimming: 3 bases; junction bases outside the gene matches: 6. Germline lookup yields CDR1 SNHLY and CDR2 FYNNEI. The CDR3 runs to 15 residues. CDR3 DNA: TGTGCCAGCAGAGGGACAGGGGGAAAAGACACTGAAGCTTTCTTT. Its translation: CASRGTGGKDTEAFF.

This clone has a handful of counts. The chain uses TRBV28 and TRBJ2-7; weak D call: TRBD2 (5 bases). V was trimmed by 1 base and J by 8 bases, leaving 6 bases between them. The CDR3 loop spans 11 amino acids. Germline CDR1 MDHEN, CDR2 SYDVKM. The CDR3, as DNA: TGTGCCAGCAGTTTATCGGGAAAGCAGTACTTC. Protein sequence: CASSLSGKQYF.

The CDR3 loop reads CASSTQVNSDEQYF. CDR3 nucleotide sequence: TGTGCCAGTAGTACACAGGTCAACAGCGACGAGCAGTACTTC. The chain recombines TRBV19 with TRBJ2-7, with a possible D match to TRBD1 (5 bases). The CDR3 is made up of 14 amino acids. Between the trimmed V and J ends, which lost 4 bases and 5 bases, there was a span of 15 bases. Germline CDR1 LNHDA, CDR2 SQIVND (reference sequence).

The chain employs TRBV30 and TRBJ1-2; D is possibly TRBD1 (5 bases). V lost 1 base to trimming and J lost 4 bases, with 10 bases between them. CDR3 size: 13 residues. Looked up from germline, CDR1 is GTSNPN and CDR2 is SVGIG (reference sequence). The DNA for the CDR3 is TGTGCCTGGAGTGAGGGCAGGGCCTATGGCTACACCTTC. Translation: CAWSEGRAYGYTF.

The chain uses TRBV5-1 and TRBJ2-3, with TRBD1 as a possible D gene (5 bases). The length of the CDR3 is 16 residues. V was shortened by 1 base and J by 2 bases, with 14 bases between the two germline ends. Germline loops: CDR1 SGHRS, CDR2 YFSETQ. CDR3 nucleotides: TGCGCCAGCAGCTTGAGGAATGACAGTCCCACAGATACGCAGTATTTT. Translated, it gives CASSLRNDSPTDTQYF. The whole variable domain, filled in from reference TRBV5-1 and TRBJ2-3, reads KAGVTQTPRYLIKTRGQQVTLSCSPISGHRSVSWYQQTPGQGLQFLFEYFSETQRNKGNFPGRFSGRQFSNSRSEMNVSTLELGDSALYLCASSLRNDSPTDTQYFGPGTRLTVL.

The V gene is TRBV6-5, the J gene TRBJ2-7; D might be TRBD1 (5 bases). Germline V gene lookup returns CDR1 MNHEY and CDR2 SVGAGI. V lost 0 bases to trimming and J lost 3 bases, with 6 bases between them. There are 13 residues in the CDR3. The CDR3 sequence is CASSYSQGYEQYF. Written as DNA, the CDR3 is TGTGCCAGCAGTTACTCGCAGGGCTACGAGCAGTACTTC.

This chain connects TRBV19 to TRBJ2-7; 13 nucleotides line up with TRBD2. The junction had 16 bases not matched to a gene; V was cut back by 3 bases and J by 5 bases. Germline V lookup: CDR1 LNHDA, CDR2 SQIVND (reference sequence). The CDR3 is 19 residues long. DNA of the CDR3: TGTGCCAGTAGTATCCCCGGGACTAGCGGGACCCTAAAATATGACGAGCAGTACTTC. Amino acids: CASSIPGTSGTLKYDEQYF.